The T cell receptor (beta chain) under discussion was sequenced for a study of PD-1 blockade in classical Hodgkin lymphoma. This clone was observed a single time. Specified time point: newly diagnosed, previously untreated cHL patient sample. The data were produced by immunoSEQ multiplex PCR, yet TCRdb's version contains in-frame clones alone and is incomplete. This repertoire shows about 17,000 clones, 80% to 95% found once; its top ten account for less than 9%. Sequencing was performed on peripheral blood mononuclear cells (PBMCs). The receptor was derived from a human donor with classical Hodgkin lymphoma.

The CDR3 is CASGRQGRSYNEQFF. The DNA for the CDR3 is TGTGCCAGCGGCAGACAGGGCCGGTCTTACAATGAGCAGTTCTTC. This chain links TRBV27 with TRBJ2-1; the match to TRBD1 covers 7 bases. Trimming cost V 8 bases and J 4 bases; bases outside gene matches: 11. Germline loops: CDR1 MNHEY, CDR2 SMNVEV (reference sequence). CDR3 size: 15 residues.